These 8 T cell receptor beta chains share one sample of origin, sequenced in a study of blood T cell repertoires in COVID-19. Only in-frame clones appear in the TCRdb table, and some are missing; sequencing was by immunoSEQ multiplex PCR. The sample consists of around 170,000 clones, about 81% of them appearing once. Sequenced material: peripheral blood. The receptors were gathered from a man aged 30 to 39 with active or convalescent COVID-19.

The V call is TRBV3-1 (or the pseudogene TRBV3-2), the J call TRBJ2-4; no firm D call. This CDR3 comprises 17 residues. V dropped 2 bases and J dropped 1 base, with 15 bases sitting between them. Germline CDR1 and CDR2: LGHDT and YNNKEL (reference sequence). Here the CDR3 reads CASSQTPEVLAKNIQYF. The DNA for the CDR3 is TGTGCCAGCAGCCAAACCCCTGAGGTTTTGGCCAAAAACATTCAGTACTTC.

The genes are TRBV4-1 and TRBJ2-1; TRBD2 aligns across 9 bases. After removal of 1 base from V and 4 bases from J, the junction contained 8 bases not matched to a gene. CDR1 and CDR2 (germline): MGHRA, YSYEKL. The CDR3 spans 17 residues. The CDR3 sequence is CASSQGTGTSSYNEQFF. The CDR3 DNA sequence: TGCGCCAGCAGCCAAGGGACCGGGACTAGCAGTTACAATGAGCAGTTCTTC.

This rearrangement joins TRBV6-5 to TRBJ1-2; D uncertain. The V gene lost 6 bases and the J gene lost 3 bases, with 17 bases spanning the gap. Germline V CDR1 and CDR2: MNHEY, SVGAGI. The CDR3 contains 15 residues. CDR3 sequence reads: CASRETTGGYYGYTF. The CDR3 nucleotides read TGTGCCAGCAGGGAGACCACCGGTGGATACTATGGCTACACCTTC.

V and J are TRBV5-1 and TRBJ1-2, with D unresolved. This CDR3 contains 12 residues. With 0 bases removed from V and 8 bases from J, the gap between germline ends came to 8 bases. Germline CDR1 SGHRS, CDR2 YFSETQ. The CDR3 DNA reads TGCGCCAGCAGCTTGGATTCAGTAGGCTACACCTTC. As protein: CASSLDSVGYTF. The variable domain in full, with the rest retrieved from reference TRBV5-1 and TRBJ1-2, is KAGVTQTPRYLIKTRGQQVTLSCSPISGHRSVSWYQQTPGQGLQFLFEYFSETQRNKGNFPGRFSGRQFSNSRSEMNVSTLELGDSALYLCASSLDSVGYTFGSGTRLTVV.

The chain has TRBV6-5 and TRBJ1-1, with a tentative D call TRBD1 (5 bases). Trimming cost V 5 bases and J 3 bases, with 13 bases left between them. The CDR3 contains 14 residues. Germline CDR1 MNHEY, CDR2 SVGAGI. CDR3 bases: TGTGCCAGCAGTCAATCAGGGTTCGACACTGAAGCTTTCTTT. Its translation: CASSQSGFDTEAFF.

The chain combines TRBV25-1 with TRBJ1-1, with a possible D match to TRBD1 (5 bases). The CDR3 totals 14 residues. Germline lookup yields CDR1 MGHDK and CDR2 SYGVNS. V was cut by 2 bases and J by 4 bases, with 11 bases left in between. CDR3 loop: CASSEKGSITEAFF. CDR3 nucleotides: TGTGCCAGCAGTGAAAAGGGGTCAATCACTGAAGCTTTCTTT.

The gene calls are TRBV27 and TRBJ1-2, with TRBD1 matching over 8 bases. With V trimmed by 8 bases and J by 4 bases, 12 bases remained unmatched. This CDR3 is built from 15 residues. CDR1 and CDR2 (germline): MNHEY, SMNVEV (reference sequence). For the CDR3, the DNA is TGTGCCAGCGGACCGACAGGGGCGCTGGGCTATGGCTACACCTTC. Its translation: CASGPTGALGYGYTF.

The chain employs TRBV4-1 and TRBJ2-2; the match to TRBD2 covers 15 bases. The CDR3 totals 18 residues. Germline V gene data show CDR1 as MGHRA and CDR2 as YSYEKL. V was pared by 5 bases and J by 0 bases, with 4 bases of the junction left unmatched. DNA of the CDR3: TGCGCCAGCAGCTCTTGGACTAGCGGGGGGGCGAACACCGGGGAGCTGTTTTTT. Its translation: CASSSWTSGGANTGELFF.